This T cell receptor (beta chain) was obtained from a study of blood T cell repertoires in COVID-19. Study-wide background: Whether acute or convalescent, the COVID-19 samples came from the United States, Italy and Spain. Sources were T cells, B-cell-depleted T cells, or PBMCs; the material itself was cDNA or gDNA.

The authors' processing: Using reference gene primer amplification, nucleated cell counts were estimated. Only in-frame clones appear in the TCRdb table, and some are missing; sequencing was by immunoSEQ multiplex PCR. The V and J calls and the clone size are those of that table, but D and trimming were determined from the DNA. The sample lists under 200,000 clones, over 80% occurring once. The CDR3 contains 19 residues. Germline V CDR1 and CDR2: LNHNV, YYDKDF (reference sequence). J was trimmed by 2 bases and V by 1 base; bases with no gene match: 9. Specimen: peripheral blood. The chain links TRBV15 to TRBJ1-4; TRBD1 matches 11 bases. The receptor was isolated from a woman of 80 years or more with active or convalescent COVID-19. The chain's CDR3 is CATSRAPGTGGPTNEKLFF. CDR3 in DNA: TGTGCCACCAGCAGAGCCCCCGGGACAGGGGGACCGACTAATGAAAAACTGTTTTTT.